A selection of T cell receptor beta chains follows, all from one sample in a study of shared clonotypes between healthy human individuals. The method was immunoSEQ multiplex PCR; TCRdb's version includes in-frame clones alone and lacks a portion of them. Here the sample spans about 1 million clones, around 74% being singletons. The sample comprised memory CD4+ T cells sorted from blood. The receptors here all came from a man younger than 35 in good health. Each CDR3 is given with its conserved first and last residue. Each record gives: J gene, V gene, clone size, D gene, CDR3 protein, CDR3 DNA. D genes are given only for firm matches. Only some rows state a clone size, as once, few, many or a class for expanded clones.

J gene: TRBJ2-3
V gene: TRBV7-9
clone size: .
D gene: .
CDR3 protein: CASSLVLGTSTDTQYF
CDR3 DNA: TGTGCCAGCAGCTTAGTTTTAGGGACTAGCACAGATACGCAGTATTTT

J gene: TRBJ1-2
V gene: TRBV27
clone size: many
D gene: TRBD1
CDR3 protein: CASKFGVDRVYGYTF
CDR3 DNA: TGTGCCAGCAAATTTGGGGTCGACAGGGTCTATGGCTACACCTTC

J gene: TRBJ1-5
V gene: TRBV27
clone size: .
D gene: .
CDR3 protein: CASSLREDQPQHF
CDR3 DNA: TGTGCCAGCAGTTTACGGGAGGATCAGCCCCAGCATTTT

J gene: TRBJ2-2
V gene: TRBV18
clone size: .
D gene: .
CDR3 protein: CASSPPVGTGELFF
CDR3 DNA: TGTGCCAGCTCACCACCTGTAGGCACCGGGGAGCTGTTTTTT

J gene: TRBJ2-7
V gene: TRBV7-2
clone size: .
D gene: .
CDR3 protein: CASSPTRDILYEQYF
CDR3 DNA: TGTGCCAGCAGCCCCACACGGGATATTCTTTACGAGCAGTACTTC

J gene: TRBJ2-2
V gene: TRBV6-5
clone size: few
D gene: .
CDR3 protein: CASSSHSPTGELFF
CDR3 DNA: TGTGCCAGCAGTTCGCACAGCCCCACCGGGGAGCTGTTTTTT

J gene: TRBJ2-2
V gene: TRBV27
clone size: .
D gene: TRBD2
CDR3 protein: CASSWGSGVGTGELFF
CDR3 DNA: TGTGCCAGCAGTTGGGGTAGCGGGGTGGGGACCGGGGAGCTGTTTTTT

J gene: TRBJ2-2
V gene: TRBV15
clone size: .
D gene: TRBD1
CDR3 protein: CATSRGRTGGTGELFF
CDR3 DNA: TGTGCCACCAGCAGGGGACGGACAGGGGGCACCGGGGAGCTGTTTTTT

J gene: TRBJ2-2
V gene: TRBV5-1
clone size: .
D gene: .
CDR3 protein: CASSLSANTGELFF
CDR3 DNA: TGCGCCAGCAGCTTGTCCGCGAACACCGGGGAGCTGTTTTTT

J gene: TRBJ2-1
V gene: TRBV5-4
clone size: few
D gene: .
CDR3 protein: CASSLDKGPYNEQFF
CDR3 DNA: TGTGCCAGCAGCTTGGATAAGGGACCCTACAATGAGCAGTTCTTC

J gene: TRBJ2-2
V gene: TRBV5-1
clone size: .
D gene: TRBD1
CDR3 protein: CASSSHRGQDTGELFF
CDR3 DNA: TGCGCCAGCAGCTCACACAGGGGTCAGGACACCGGGGAGCTGTTTTTT

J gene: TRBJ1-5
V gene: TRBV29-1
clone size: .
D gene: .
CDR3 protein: CSVTAGSNQPQHF
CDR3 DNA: TGCAGCGTTACCGCAGGCAGCAATCAGCCCCAGCATTTT

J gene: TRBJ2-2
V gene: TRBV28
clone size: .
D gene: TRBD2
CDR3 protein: CASSLWPIGLAGGRSTGELFF
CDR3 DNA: TGTGCCAGCAGTTTATGGCCCATAGGACTAGCGGGGGGGCGGTCCACCGGGGAGCTGTTTTTT

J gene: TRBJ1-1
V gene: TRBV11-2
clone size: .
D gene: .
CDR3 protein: CASSSSPRNTEAFF
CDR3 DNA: TGTGCCAGCAGCTCTAGCCCCCGGAACACTGAAGCTTTCTTT

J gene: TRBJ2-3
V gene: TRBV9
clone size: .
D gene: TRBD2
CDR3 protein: CASSVSGRSTDTQYF
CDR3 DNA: TGTGCCAGCAGCGTAAGCGGGAGGAGCACAGATACGCAGTATTTT

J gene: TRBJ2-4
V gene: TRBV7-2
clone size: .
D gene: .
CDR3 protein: CASSTDTTSIQYF
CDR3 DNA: TGTGCCAGCAGCACGGACACCACTAGCATTCAGTACTTC

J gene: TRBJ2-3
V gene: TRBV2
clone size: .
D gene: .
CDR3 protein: CASTPGRSTDTQYF
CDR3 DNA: TGTGCCAGCACCCCGGGACGGAGCACAGATACGCAGTATTTT

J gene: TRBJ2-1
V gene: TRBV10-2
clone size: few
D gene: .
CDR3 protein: CASSTDRYNEQFF
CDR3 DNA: TGCGCCAGCAGTACTGACAGGTACAATGAGCAGTTCTTC

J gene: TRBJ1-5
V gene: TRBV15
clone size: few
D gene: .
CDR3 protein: CATSRAVNTNQPQHF
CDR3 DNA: TGTGCCACCAGCAGAGCCGTAAATACCAATCAGCCCCAGCATTTT

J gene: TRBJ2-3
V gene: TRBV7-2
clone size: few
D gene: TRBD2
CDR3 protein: CASSLVGGDTDTQYF
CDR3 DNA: TGTGCCAGCAGCTTAGTGGGGGGGGACACAGATACGCAGTATTTT

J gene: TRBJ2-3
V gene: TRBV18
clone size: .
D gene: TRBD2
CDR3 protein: CASSFTSGTSTDTQYF
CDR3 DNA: TGTGCCAGCTCATTCACTAGCGGAACAAGCACAGATACGCAGTATTTT

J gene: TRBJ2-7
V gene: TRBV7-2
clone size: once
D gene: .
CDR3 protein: CASSFESSSYEQYF
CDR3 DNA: TGTGCCAGCAGCTTTGAGAGCAGCTCCTACGAGCAGTACTTC

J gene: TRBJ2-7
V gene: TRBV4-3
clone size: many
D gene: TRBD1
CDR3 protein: CASSQDYRGRREQYF
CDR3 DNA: TGCGCCAGCAGCCAAGATTACAGGGGGCGACGCGAGCAGTACTTC

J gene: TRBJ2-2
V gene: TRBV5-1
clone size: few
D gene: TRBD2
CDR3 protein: CASSGGLAGGELFF
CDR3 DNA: TGCGCCAGCAGCGGGGGACTAGCGGGCGGGGAGCTGTTTTTT

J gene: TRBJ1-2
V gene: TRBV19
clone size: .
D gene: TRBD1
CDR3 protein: CATRPQDREGGYTF
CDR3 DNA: TGTGCCACCAGACCCCAGGACAGGGAAGGAGGCTACACCTTC

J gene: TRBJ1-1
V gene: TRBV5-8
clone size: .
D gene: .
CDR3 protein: CASSFTGPGSAFF
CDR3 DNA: TGTGCCAGCAGCTTTACAGGGCCGGGGTCGGCTTTCTTT

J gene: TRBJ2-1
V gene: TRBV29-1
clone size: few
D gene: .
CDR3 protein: CSVERAVSYNEQFF
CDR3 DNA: TGCAGCGTTGAAAGGGCGGTCTCCTACAATGAGCAGTTCTTC

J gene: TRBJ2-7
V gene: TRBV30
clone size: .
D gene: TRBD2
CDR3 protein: CAWSSGRLNSYEQYF
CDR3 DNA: TGTGCCTGGAGTAGCGGGAGGTTAAACTCCTACGAGCAGTACTTC

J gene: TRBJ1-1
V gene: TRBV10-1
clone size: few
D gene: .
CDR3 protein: CASRATYGDTEAFF
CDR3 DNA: TGCGCCAGCAGGGCCACTTACGGGGACACTGAAGCTTTCTTT

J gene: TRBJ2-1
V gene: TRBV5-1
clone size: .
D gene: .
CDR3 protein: CASSLDHTSMYNEQFF
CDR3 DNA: TGCGCCAGCAGCTTGGATCATACTAGCATGTACAATGAGCAGTTCTTC

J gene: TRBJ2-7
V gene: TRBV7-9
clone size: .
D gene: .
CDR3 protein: CASSPVGVAYEQYF
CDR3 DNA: TGTGCCAGCAGCCCCGTCGGGGTCGCCTACGAGCAGTACTTC

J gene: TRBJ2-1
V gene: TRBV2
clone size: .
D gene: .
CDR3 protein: CASKAETSYNEQFF
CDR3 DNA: TGTGCCAGCAAGGCGGAGACCTCCTACAATGAGCAGTTCTTC

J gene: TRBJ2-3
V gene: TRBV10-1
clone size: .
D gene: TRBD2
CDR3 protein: CASSGASGEGDTQYF
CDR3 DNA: TGCGCCAGCAGTGGGGCTAGCGGGGAGGGAGATACGCAGTATTTT

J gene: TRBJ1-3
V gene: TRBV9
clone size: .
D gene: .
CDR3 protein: CASSWGQGNSGNTIYF
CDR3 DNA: TGTGCCAGCAGTTGGGGTCAGGGGAACTCTGGAAACACCATATATTTT